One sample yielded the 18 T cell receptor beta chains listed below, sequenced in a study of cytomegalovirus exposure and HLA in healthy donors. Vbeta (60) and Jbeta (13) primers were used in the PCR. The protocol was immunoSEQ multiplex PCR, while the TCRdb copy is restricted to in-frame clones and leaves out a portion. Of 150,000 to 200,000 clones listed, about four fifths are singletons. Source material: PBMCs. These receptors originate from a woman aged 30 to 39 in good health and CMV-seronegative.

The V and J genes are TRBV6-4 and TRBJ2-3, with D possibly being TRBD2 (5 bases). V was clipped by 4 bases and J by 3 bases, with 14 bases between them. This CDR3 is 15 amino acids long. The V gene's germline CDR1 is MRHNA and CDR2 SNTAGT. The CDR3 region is CASSVEDGRTDTQYF. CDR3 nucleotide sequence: TGTGCCAGCAGTGTGGAGGACGGCCGAACAGATACGCAGTATTTT.

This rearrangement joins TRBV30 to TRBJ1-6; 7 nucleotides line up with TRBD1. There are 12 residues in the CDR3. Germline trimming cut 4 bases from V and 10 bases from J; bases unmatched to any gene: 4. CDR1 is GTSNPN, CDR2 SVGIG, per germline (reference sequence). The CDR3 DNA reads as TGTGCCTGGAAAGGGGGCGCCTCACCCCTCCACTTT. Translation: CAWKGGASPLHF.

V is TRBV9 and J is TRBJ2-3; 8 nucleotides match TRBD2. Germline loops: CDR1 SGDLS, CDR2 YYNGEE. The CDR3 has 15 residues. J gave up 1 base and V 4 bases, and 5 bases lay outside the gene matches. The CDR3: CASSTRAGGTDTQYF. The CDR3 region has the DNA TGTGCCAGCAGCACTCGAGCGGGGGGCACAGATACGCAGTATTTT. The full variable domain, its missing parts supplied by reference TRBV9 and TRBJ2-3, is DSGVTQTPKHLITATGQRVTLRCSPRSGDLSVYWYQQSLDQGLQFLIQYYNGEERAKGNILERFSAQQFPDLHSELNLSSLELGDSALYFCASSTRAGGTDTQYFGPGTRLTVL.

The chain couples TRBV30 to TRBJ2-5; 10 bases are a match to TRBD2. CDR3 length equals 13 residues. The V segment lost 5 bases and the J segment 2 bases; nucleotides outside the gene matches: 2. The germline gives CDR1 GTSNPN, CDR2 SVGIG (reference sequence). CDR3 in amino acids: CAWGAGGQETQYF. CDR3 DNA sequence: TGTGCCTGGGGAGCGGGGGGGCAAGAGACCCAGTACTTC.

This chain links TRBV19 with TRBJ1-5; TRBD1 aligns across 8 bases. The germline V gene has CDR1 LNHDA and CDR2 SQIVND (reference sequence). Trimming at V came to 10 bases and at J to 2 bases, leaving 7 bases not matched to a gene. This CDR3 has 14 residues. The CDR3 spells CATGQGVGNQPQHF. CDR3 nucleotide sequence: TGTGCCACAGGACAGGGTGTTGGCAATCAGCCCCAGCATTTT.

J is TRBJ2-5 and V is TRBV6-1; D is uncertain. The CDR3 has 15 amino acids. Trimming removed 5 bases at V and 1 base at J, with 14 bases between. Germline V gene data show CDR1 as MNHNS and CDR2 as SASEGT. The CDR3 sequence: CASSPPVRSQETQYF. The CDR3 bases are TGTGCCAGCAGTCCCCCGGTAAGAAGCCAAGAGACCCAGTACTTC.

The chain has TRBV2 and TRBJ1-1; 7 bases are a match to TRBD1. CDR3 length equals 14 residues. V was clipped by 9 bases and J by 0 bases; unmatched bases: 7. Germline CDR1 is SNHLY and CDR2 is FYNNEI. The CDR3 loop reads CASNRDSLNTEAFF. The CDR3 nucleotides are TGTGCCAGTAACCGGGACAGTCTGAACACTGAAGCTTTCTTT. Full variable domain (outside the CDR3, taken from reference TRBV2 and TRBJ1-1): EPEVTQTPSHQVTQMGQEVILRCVPISNHLYFYWYRQILGQKVEFLVSFYNNEISEKSEIFDDQFSVERPDGSNFTLKIRSTKLEDSAMYFCASNRDSLNTEAFFGQGTRLTVV.

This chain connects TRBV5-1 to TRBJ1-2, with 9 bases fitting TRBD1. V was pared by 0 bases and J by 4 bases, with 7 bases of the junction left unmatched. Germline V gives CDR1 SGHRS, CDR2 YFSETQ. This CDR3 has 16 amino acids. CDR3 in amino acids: CASSLGPDRGAYGYTF. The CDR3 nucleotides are TGCGCCAGCAGCTTGGGCCCCGACAGGGGGGCCTATGGCTACACCTTC.

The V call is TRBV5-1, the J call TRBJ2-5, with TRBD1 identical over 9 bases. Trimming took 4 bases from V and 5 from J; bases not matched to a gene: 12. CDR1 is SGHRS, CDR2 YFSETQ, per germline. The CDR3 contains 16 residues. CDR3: CASSVGDRDFQETQYF. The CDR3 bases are TGCGCCAGCAGCGTAGGGGACAGGGACTTCCAGGAGACCCAGTACTTC.

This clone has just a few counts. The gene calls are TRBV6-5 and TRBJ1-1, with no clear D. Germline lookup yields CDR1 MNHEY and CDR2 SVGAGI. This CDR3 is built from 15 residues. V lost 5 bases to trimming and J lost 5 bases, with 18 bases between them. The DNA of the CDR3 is TGTGCCAGCAGTACTATTCCGGGATCGCGGACTGAAGCTTTCTTT. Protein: CASSTIPGSRTEAFF.

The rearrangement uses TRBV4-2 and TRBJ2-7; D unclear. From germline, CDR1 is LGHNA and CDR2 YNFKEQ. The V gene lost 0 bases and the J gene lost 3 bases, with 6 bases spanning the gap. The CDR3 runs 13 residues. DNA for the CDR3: TGTGCCAGCAGCCAAGATGCGGACTACGAGCAGTACTTC. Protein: CASSQDADYEQYF.

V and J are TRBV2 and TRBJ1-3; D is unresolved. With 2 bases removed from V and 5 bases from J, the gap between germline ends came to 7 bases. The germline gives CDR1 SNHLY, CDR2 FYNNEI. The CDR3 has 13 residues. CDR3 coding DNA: TGTGCCAGCAGTGAAACGGGGAGAAACACCATATATTTT. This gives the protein CASSETGRNTIYF.

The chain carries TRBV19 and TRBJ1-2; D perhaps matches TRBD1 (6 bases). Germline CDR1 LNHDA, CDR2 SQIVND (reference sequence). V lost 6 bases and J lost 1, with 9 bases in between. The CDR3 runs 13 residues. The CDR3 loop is CASRGRGNYGYTF. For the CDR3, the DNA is TGTGCCAGTAGGGGCAGGGGTAACTATGGCTACACCTTC. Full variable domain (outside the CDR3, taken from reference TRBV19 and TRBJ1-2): DGGITQSPKYLFRKEGQNVTLSCEQNLNHDAMYWYRQDPGQGLRLIYYSQIVNDFQKGDIAEGYSVSREKKESFPLTVTSAQKNPTAFYLCASRGRGNYGYTFGSGTRLTVV.

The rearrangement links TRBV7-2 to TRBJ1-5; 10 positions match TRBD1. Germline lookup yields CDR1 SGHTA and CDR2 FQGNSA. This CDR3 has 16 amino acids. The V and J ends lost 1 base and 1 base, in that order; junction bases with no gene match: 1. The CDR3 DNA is TGTGCCAGCAGCTTAGGGGACAGGGGCAGCAATCAGCCCCAGCATTTT. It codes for CASSLGDRGSNQPQHF.

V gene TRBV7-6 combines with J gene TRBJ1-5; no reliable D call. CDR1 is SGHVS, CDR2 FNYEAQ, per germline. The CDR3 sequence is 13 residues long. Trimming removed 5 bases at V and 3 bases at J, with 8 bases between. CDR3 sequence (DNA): TGTGCCAGCAGCAGGCAGGTCAATCAGCCCCAGCATTTT. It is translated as CASSRQVNQPQHF.

The CDR3 DNA is TGTGCCTGGAGTGTACAAGTTCGGTCTAGCGGGGGAAATGAGCAGTTCTTC. This sequence encodes CAWSVQVRSSGGNEQFF. The chain links TRBV30 to TRBJ2-1, with TRBD2 identical over 10 bases. J was trimmed by 7 bases and V by 0 bases; bases with no gene match: 12. Germline V gene sequence: CDR1 GTSNPN, CDR2 SVGIG (reference sequence). CDR3 length: 17 amino acids. Full variable domain (outside the CDR3, taken from reference TRBV30 and TRBJ2-1): SQTIHQWPATLVQPVGSPLSLECTVEGTSNPNLYWYRQAAGRGLQLLFYSVGIGQISSEVPQNLSASRPQDRQFILSSKKLLLSDSGFYLCAWSVQVRSSGGNEQFFGPGTRLTVL.

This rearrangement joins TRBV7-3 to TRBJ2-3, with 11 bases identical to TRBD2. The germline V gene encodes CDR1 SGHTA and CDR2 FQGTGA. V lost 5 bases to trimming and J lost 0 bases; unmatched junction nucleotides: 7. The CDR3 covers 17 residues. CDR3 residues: CASSPGVAGGSTDTQYF. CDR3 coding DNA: TGTGCCAGCAGCCCAGGAGTAGCGGGGGGGAGCACAGATACGCAGTATTTT.

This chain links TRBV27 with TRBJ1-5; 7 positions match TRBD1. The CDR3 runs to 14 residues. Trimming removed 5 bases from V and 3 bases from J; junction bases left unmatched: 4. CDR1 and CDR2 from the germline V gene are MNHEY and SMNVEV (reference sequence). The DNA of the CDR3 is TGTGCCAGCAGTCTCAGGGGGAACAATCAGCCCCAGCATTTT. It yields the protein CASSLRGNNQPQHF.